This T cell receptor beta chain was profiled in a study of T cell responses to AZD1222 COVID-19 vaccine. The overall study: Timing groups of about 4 and about 12 weeks for second doses were pooled. Regarding the study as a whole: Only a handful of AZD1222 recipients, six or seven in all, had baseline seropositivity. An increase in Spike-specific TCR breadth and depth was observed after two AZD1222 doses. The donor group comprised mostly white British people and more females; the analysis possibly underestimated clonal diversity.

The CDR3 runs to 14 residues. Germline assignment: CDR1 MRHNA and CDR2 SNTAGT. V lost 9 bases to trimming and J lost 3 bases; unmatched junction nucleotides: 7. The repertoire was sequenced with immunoSEQ multiplex PCR; TCRdb's copy has only in-frame clones and lacks some. Of 120,000 or so clones in the sample, about nine tenths are singletons; the top ten hold just over 7%. In this sample, this clone turned up a few times. Its matching antigen is unknown. The J gene is TRBJ2-2, the V gene TRBV6-4, with 7 bases matching TRBD2. The sample consisted of peripheral blood, taken on day 0 of AZD1222 vaccination. The origin of this receptor is an adult in good health. CDR3 nucleotide sequence: TGTGCCAGTCGACTAGCTCCTGACACCGGGGAGCTGTTTTTT. Translation gives CASRLAPDTGELFF.